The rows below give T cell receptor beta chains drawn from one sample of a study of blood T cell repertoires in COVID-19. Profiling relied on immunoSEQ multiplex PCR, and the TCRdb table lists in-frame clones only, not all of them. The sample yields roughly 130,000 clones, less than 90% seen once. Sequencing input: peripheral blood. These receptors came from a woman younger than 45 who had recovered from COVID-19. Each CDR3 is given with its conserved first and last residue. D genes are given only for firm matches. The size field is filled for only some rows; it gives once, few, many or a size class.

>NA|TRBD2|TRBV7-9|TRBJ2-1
CASRRGLAGNEQFF
TGTGCCAGCAGGCGGGGACTAGCGGGCAATGAGCAGTTCTTC
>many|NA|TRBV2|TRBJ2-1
CASSEEDSTIKQQFF
TGTGCCAGCAGTGAAGAGGACTCCACTATAAAACAGCAGTTCTTC
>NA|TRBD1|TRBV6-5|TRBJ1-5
CASSYSQGAGQPQHF
TGTGCCAGCAGTTACTCGCAGGGGGCCGGGCAGCCCCAGCATTTT
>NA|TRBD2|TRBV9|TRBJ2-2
CASSVVGLAPGELFF
TGTGCCAGCAGCGTAGTGGGACTAGCCCCCGGGGAGCTGTTTTTT
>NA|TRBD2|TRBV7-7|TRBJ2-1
CASSIGRGGSNNEQFF
TGTGCTAGCAGCATCGGCCGCGGGGGGTCTAACAATGAGCAGTTCTTC
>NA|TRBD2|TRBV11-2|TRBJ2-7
CASSLISGVSYEQYF
TGTGCCAGCAGCTTAATCAGCGGGGTCTCCTACGAGCAGTACTTC
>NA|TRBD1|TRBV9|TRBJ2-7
CASSADPTGGIHEQYF
TGTGCCAGCAGCGCAGACCCGACAGGGGGAATCCACGAGCAGTACTTC
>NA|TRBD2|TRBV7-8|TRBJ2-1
CASSSEGLHNEQFF
TGTGCCAGCAGCTCCGAGGGACTACATAATGAGCAGTTCTTC
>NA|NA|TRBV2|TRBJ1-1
CASSAGRTGIWITEAFF
TGTGCCAGCAGTGCCGGCCGTACAGGGATCTGGATCACTGAAGCTTTCTTT
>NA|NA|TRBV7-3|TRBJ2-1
CASSLQAEYNEQFF
TGTGCCAGCAGCTTGCAGGCCGAGTACAATGAGCAGTTCTTC
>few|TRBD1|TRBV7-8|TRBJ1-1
CASIPDRGNTEAFF
TGTGCCAGCATCCCGGACAGGGGGAACACTGAAGCTTTCTTT
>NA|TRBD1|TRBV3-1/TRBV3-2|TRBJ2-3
CASSSDRFLTDTQYF
TGTGCCAGCAGCTCGGACAGGTTCCTCACAGATACGCAGTATTTT
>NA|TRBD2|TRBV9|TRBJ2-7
CASSVGGGPYEQYF
TGTGCCAGCAGCGTAGGCGGGGGTCCCTACGAGCAGTACTTC
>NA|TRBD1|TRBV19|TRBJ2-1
CASSTSPGQGADEQFF
TGTGCCAGTAGTACCTCTCCGGGACAGGGGGCGGATGAGCAGTTCTTC
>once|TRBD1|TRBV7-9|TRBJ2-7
CASSPQDRSYEQYF
TGTGCCAGCAGCCCACAGGACAGGTCCTACGAGCAGTACTTC
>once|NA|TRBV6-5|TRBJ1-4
CASMKVLDSGEKLFF
TGTGCCAGCATGAAGGTATTGGACAGTGGTGAAAAACTGTTTTTT
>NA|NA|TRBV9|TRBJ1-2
CASSVGGQKANYGYTF
TGTGCCAGCAGCGTAGGCGGCCAGAAAGCTAACTATGGCTACACCTTC
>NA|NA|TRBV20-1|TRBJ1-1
CSGTVNTEAFF
TGCAGTGGGACAGTGAACACTGAAGCTTTCTTT
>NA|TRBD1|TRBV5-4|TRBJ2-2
CASSFDRGPTGELFF
TGTGCCAGCAGCTTTGACAGGGGCCCCACCGGGGAGCTGTTTTTT
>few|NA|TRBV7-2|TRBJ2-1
CASSPFYFGSYNEQFF
TGTGCCAGCAGCCCCTTCTACTTCGGGTCGTACAATGAGCAGTTCTTC
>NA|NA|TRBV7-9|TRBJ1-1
CASSDYGNGWGQTVAFF
TGTGCCAGCAGCGATTATGGAAATGGGTGGGGGCAAACGGTAGCTTTCTTT
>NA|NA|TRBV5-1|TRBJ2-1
CASSKGPTGVPYNEQFF
TGCGCCAGCAGCAAGGGTCCAACGGGAGTCCCCTACAATGAGCAGTTCTTC
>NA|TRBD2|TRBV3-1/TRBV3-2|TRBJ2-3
CASSRWTSGSTDTQYF
TGTGCCAGCAGCCGTTGGACTAGCGGGAGCACAGATACGCAGTATTTT
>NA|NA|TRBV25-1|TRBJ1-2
CASKGNGYTF
TGTGCCAGCAAGGGGAATGGCTACACCTTC
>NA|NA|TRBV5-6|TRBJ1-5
CASSLEDQPQHF
TGTGCCAGCAGCCTAGAGGATCAGCCCCAGCATTTT
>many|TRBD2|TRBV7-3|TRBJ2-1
CASSQQPGSGSAEQFF
TGTGCCAGCTCCCAACAACCGGGTAGCGGGAGTGCTGAGCAGTTCTTC
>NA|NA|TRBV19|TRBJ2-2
CASRVGVQTGELFF
TGTGCCAGTAGGGTCGGAGTTCAGACCGGGGAGCTGTTTTTT
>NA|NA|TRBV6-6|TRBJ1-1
CASSSRENTEAFF
TGTGCCAGCAGTTCGAGAGAGAACACTGAAGCTTTCTTT
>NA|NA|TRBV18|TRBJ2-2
CASSPRTGELFF
TGTGCCAGCTCACCGAGGACCGGGGAGCTGTTTTTT
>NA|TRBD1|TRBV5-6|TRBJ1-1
CASSLYSGGRLNTEAFF
TGTGCCAGCAGCTTGTATTCAGGGGGCAGGCTGAACACTGAAGCTTTCTTT
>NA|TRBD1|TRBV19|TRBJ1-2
CASSIRAGGAGYTF
TGTGCCAGTAGTATAAGAGCAGGGGGCGCTGGCTACACCTTC
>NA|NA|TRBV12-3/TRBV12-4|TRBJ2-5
CASSFAGKETQYF
TGTGCCAGCAGTTTCGCGGGTAAAGAGACCCAGTACTTC
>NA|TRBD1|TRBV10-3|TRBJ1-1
CAISEAGGNSEAFF
TGTGCCATCAGTGAGGCAGGGGGGAACTCTGAAGCTTTCTTT
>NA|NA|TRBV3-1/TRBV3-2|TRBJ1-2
CASSQDAGSGGYTF
TGTGCCAGCAGCCAAGATGCCGGGTCGGGTGGCTACACCTTC
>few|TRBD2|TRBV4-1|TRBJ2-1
CASSLIPGLAGDNEQFF
TGCGCCAGCAGCCTCATCCCGGGACTAGCGGGTGACAATGAGCAGTTCTTC
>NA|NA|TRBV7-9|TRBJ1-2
CASSLAESANYGYTF
TGTGCCAGCAGCTTAGCCGAGTCTGCTAACTATGGCTACACCTTC
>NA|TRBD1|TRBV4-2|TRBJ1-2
CASSQEAGGHYGYTF
TGTGCCAGCAGCCAAGAAGCAGGGGGCCACTATGGCTACACCTTC
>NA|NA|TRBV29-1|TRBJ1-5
CSVSRDSNQPQHF
TGCAGCGTTTCCAGGGATAGCAATCAGCCCCAGCATTTT
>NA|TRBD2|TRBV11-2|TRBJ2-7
CASSSRPASGNYEQYF
TGTGCCAGCAGCTCCCGCCCGGCTAGCGGTAACTACGAGCAGTACTTC
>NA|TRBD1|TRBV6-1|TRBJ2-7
CASSEKDPGTGPYEQYF
TGTGCCAGCAGTGAAAAGGATCCCGGGACAGGGCCCTACGAGCAGTACTTC
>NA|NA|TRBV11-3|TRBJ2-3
CASSLGSGKDTQYF
TGTGCCAGCAGCTTAGGATCGGGAAAAGATACGCAGTATTTT
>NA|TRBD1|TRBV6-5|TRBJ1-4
CASSPGTGASEKLFF
TGTGCCAGCAGTCCCGGGACAGGGGCGAGTGAAAAACTGTTTTTT
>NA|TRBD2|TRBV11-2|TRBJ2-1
CASSLRVGLAEQFF
TGTGCCAGCAGCTTACGAGTGGGACTAGCGGAGCAGTTCTTC
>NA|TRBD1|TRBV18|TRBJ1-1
CASSPLTGQGIQSPHTEAFF
TGTGCCAGCTCACCACTAACCGGACAGGGAATTCAGAGTCCTCACACTGAAGCTTTCTTT
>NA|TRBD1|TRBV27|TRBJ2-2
CASSLHRGNTGELFF
TGTGCCAGCAGTTTACACAGGGGGAACACCGGGGAGCTGTTTTTT
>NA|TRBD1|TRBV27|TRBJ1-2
CASSLTGGDNYGYTF
TGTGCCAGCAGCCTGACAGGGGGCGACAACTATGGCTACACCTTC
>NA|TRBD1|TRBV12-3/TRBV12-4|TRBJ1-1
CASSSGQPAGAFF
TGTGCCAGCAGCTCGGGACAGCCGGCGGGAGCTTTCTTT
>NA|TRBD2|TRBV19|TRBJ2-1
CASSRDPIHLSNLAGWDEQFF
TGTGCCAGTAGTCGGGACCCGATTCACTTGAGTAATCTAGCGGGGTGGGATGAGCAGTTCTTC
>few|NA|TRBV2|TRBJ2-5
CASSGRQGGETQYF
TGTGCCAGCAGTGGGAGGCAGGGGGGAGAGACCCAGTACTTC
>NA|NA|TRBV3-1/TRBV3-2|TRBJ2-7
CASSQDQGSYEQYF
TGTGCCAGCAGCCAAGATCAGGGCTCCTACGAGCAGTACTTC
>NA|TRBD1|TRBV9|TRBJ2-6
CASSVRDRGSGANVLTF
TGTGCCAGCAGCGTCCGGGACAGGGGTAGTGGGGCCAACGTCCTGACTTTC
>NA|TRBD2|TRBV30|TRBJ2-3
CAWSVSSGGTDTQYF
TGTGCCTGGAGTGTATCTAGCGGGGGGACAGATACGCAGTATTTT
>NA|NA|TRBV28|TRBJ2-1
CATGGDSYNEQFF
TGTGCCACAGGCGGGGACAGCTACAATGAGCAGTTCTTC
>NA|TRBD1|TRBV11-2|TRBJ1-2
CASSLDRAGYTF
TGTGCCAGCAGCTTGGACAGGGCCGGCTACACCTTC
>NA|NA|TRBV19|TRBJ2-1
CASSIAGVREGEQFF
TGTGCCAGTAGTATAGCGGGGGTACGCGAGGGTGAGCAGTTCTTC